The next 29 T cell receptor beta chains were all read from a single sample in a study of lung T cells in sarcoidosis with Löfgren's syndrome (dated 2017 in TCRdb). The reads were generated on an Illumina MiSeq. The raw public data were reprocessed by TCRdb itself: fastp quality trimming at Q25, MiXCR clonotype calling, in-frame beta chains only. Merged by CDR3 protein, the rows form single entries marked with the most common genes and DNA. For this sample there are tens of thousands of distinct CDR3 sequences; over 20% appear just once. The leading ten clones occupy less than 2.5% of the sample. Sequencing was performed on CD4+ T cells from PBMCs. These receptors all come from a human donor with sarcoidosis (Löfgren's syndrome or another form), or a control subject (not recorded which).

This clonotype has at least ten counts. V and J are TRBV6-1 and TRBJ2-3, with D perhaps TRBD1 or TRBD2 (5 bases each). The CDR3 has 11 residues. V dropped 1 base and J dropped 9 bases, with 5 bases sitting between them. Germline CDR1 MNHNS, CDR2 SASEGT. This CDR3 reads CASSEGGTQYF. CDR3 bases: TGTGCCAGCAGTGAAGGGGGGACGCAGTATTTT.

Points on this clonotype: One base away lies a much larger clone, so this may be a sequencing read error. The chain combines TRBV4-2 with TRBJ2-3; D call uncertain. Trimming left V 1 base short and J 2 bases short, with 7 bases between. The CDR3 runs to 14 residues. Per the germline V gene, CDR1 is LGHNA and CDR2 is YNFKEQ. The CDR3 protein is CASSQARNTDTQYF. In DNA form, the CDR3 reads TGTGCCAGCAGCCAAGCCCGCAACACAGATACGCAGTATTTT.

The genes are TRBV28 and TRBJ2-2; 12 bases are shared with TRBD1. CDR1 and CDR2 (germline): MDHEN, SYDVKM. After removal of 6 bases from V and 6 bases from J, the junction contained 8 bases not matched to a gene. The CDR3 sequence is 16 residues long. CDR3 sequence reads: CASREAGTGGSGELFF. In DNA form, the CDR3 reads TGTGCCAGCAGGGAGGCCGGGACAGGGGGCTCCGGGGAGCTGTTTTTT. The full variable domain, completed using reference TRBV28 and TRBJ2-2, is DVKVTQSSRYLVKRTGEKVFLECVQDMDHENMFWYRQDPGLGLRLIYFSYDVKMKEKGDIPEGYSVSREKKERFSLILESASTNQTSMYLCASREAGTGGSGELFFGEGSRLTVL.

In the case of this clonotype: In this CDR3 the conserved last residue, phenylalanine or tryptophan, is missing, so a read error is likely. J is TRBJ2-7 and V is TRBV6-2 or TRBV6-3, with D tentatively TRBD1 or TRBD2 (5 bases each). Germline CDR1 MNHEY, CDR2 SVGEGT. The CDR3 runs 13 residues. CDR3 residues: CVSIRDPYDEQYS. Written as DNA, the CDR3 is TGTGTCAGCATTCGGGACCCCTATGACGAGCAGTACTCC.

There are many counts of this clonotype. This chain uses TRBV6-1 with TRBJ2-1, with TRBD1 matching 7 bases. The ends lost 7 bases at V and 4 bases at J; junction bases unmatched: 7. CDR1 and CDR2 from the germline V gene are MNHNS and SASEGT. The CDR3 consists of 14 residues. The CDR3 DNA is TGTGCCAGCACCTCGAGGGGACAGTACAATGAGCAGTTCTTC. This sequence encodes CASTSRGQYNEQFF.

This clonotype was recorded only once. One junction end disagrees with the germline gene, perhaps due to a read error. The gene calls are TRBV5-4 and TRBJ2-5; D could derive from TRBD1 or TRBD2 (5 bases each). CDR1 and CDR2 (germline): SGHNT, YYREEE (reference sequence). This CDR3 comprises 14 residues. The CDR3 spells CASNLMGVEGTQYF. CDR3 coding DNA: TGTGCCAGCAACTTGATGGGGGTAGAAGGGACCCAGTACTTC.

This clonotype was detected once. A much larger clone sits a single nucleotide away, making a read error possible. This chain joins TRBV5-1 and TRBJ1-1; the D is unclear. The CDR3 spans 14 residues. Per germline, CDR1 SGHRS and CDR2 YFSETQ. The CDR3 here is CASREARMNTESFF. For the CDR3, the DNA is TGCGCCAGCAGGGAGGCAAGGATGAACACTGAATCTTTCTTT.

Note on this clonotype: One junction end does not reproduce the germline sequence, and a read error may be involved. This chain joins TRBV19 and TRBJ1-1, with D perhaps TRBD1 (5 bases). The CDR3 is 12 residues long. Germline CDR1 reads LNHDA; CDR2 reads SQIVND (reference sequence). The CDR3 bases are TGTGCCAGTAGGGACAAAGGGACTGAATCTTTCTTT. Its translation: CASRDKGTESFF.

This clonotype was observed at least ten times. The chain employs TRBV27 and TRBJ1-5; D might be TRBD1 (6 bases). This CDR3 has 15 amino acids. Per germline, CDR1 MNHEY and CDR2 SMNVEV (reference sequence). V lost 6 bases and J lost 7, with 19 bases in between. This CDR3 is CASSHIQGLGQPQHF. The CDR3 bases are TGTGCCAGCAGCCATATACAGGGTCTAGGACAGCCCCAGCATTTT.

This sequence joins TRBV5-1 and TRBJ2-3; unclear D gene. Germline CDR1 is SGHRS and CDR2 is YFSETQ. This CDR3 region has 14 residues. V was trimmed by 5 bases and J by 2 bases, leaving 12 bases between them. The CDR3 DNA sequence: TGCGCCAGCAGAATGCTCCCCAACACAGATACGCAGTATTTT. This translates into CASRMLPNTDTQYF.

The sample holds many counts of this clonotype. This sequence joins TRBV20-1 and TRBJ1-5; 8 bases line up with TRBD1. The CDR3 has 14 residues. Unmatched junction bases numbered 5, after V lost 5 bases and J lost 2 bases. Germline V lookup: CDR1 DFQATT, CDR2 SNEGSKA (reference sequence). The CDR3, as DNA: TGCAGTGCTCTTCCAGGGGGCGGCAATCAGCCCCAGCATTTT. Protein: CSALPGGGNQPQHF.

This clonotype has at least ten counts. The J gene is TRBJ1-5, the V gene TRBV15; no reliable D call. CDR3 length equals 13 residues. Per the germline V gene, CDR1 is LNHNV and CDR2 is YYDKDF (reference sequence). The V gene lost 5 bases and the J gene lost 7 bases, with 12 bases spanning the gap. The CDR3 region is CATSVKEGQPQHF. The CDR3, as DNA: TGTGCCACCAGCGTGAAGGAGGGCCAGCCCCAGCATTTT.

V gene TRBV11-2 combines with J gene TRBJ2-3, with 9 bases matching TRBD2. CDR1 and CDR2 from the germline V gene are SGHAT and FQNNGV. The CDR3 length is 14 residues. J was trimmed by 5 bases and V by 6 bases; bases with no gene match: 6. The CDR3 reads CASRAGGALDTQYF. The CDR3 region has the DNA TGTGCCAGCAGAGCGGGGGGCGCGTTAGATACGCAGTATTTT.

Notes on this clonotype: One end of the junction fails to match germline, which may point to a read error. The rearrangement links TRBV28 to TRBJ1-2; D gene ambiguous. Germline V CDR1 and CDR2: MDHEN, SYDVKM. This CDR3 has 13 residues. The DNA of the CDR3 is TGTGCCAGCACCCAGTACAAGCTCTATGGCCACACCTTC. Residues: CASTQYKLYGHTF.

This clonotype appeared a few times. The chain combines TRBV24-1 with TRBJ2-3; 7 bases are a match to TRBD1. CDR3 length: 17 residues. Germline trimming cut 1 base from V and 2 bases from J; bases unmatched to any gene: 8. Germline CDR1 is KGHDR and CDR2 is SFDVKD. The CDR3 nucleotides read TGTGCCACCAGTGATTTATCCGCAGGGGGATTCACAGATACGCAGTATTTT. Its protein is CATSDLSAGGFTDTQYF.

This clonotype was recorded at least ten times. The gene calls are TRBV7-9 and TRBJ2-5, with 7 bases identical to TRBD1. J gave up 3 bases and V 7 bases, and 8 bases lay outside the gene matches. Per germline, CDR1 SEHNR and CDR2 FQNEAQ (reference sequence). The CDR3 is 14 residues long. CDR3 nucleotide sequence: TGTGCCAGCATCCTATCAGGGGGTAAAGAGACCCAGTACTTC. Amino acid sequence: CASILSGGKETQYF.

Details on this clonotype: A much larger clonotype is one base distant, so this may be a read error. The chain joins TRBV20-1 to TRBJ1-5, with D maybe TRBD1 (5 bases). Trimming pared 5 bases from V and 0 bases from J, leaving 17 bases between. Looked up from germline, CDR1 is DFQATT and CDR2 is SNEGSKA (reference sequence). CDR3 length equals 16 residues. The CDR3 coding sequence is TGCAGTGCTGCCACGGGCTACAGGATTAGCAATCAGCCCCAGCATTTT. Translation gives CSAATGYRISNQPQHF.

About this clonotype: A much larger clone lies a single base off, so this may be a read error. The CDR3 nucleotides are TGTGCCAGCTCAACGCTGAACACCGGGAAGCTGTTTTTT. Its protein is CASSTLNTGKLFF. The chain recombines TRBV18 with TRBJ2-2, with D maybe TRBD2 (5 bases). The length of the CDR3 is 13 residues. CDR1 KGHSH and CDR2 LQKENI come from the germline V gene.

The sample holds a few counts of this clonotype. The gene calls are TRBV29-1 and TRBJ2-1; 8 bases are shared with TRBD1. V lost 4 bases and J lost 6; bases outside the gene matches: 5. This CDR3 is built from 13 residues. CDR1 is SQVTM and CDR2 is ANQGSEA in the germline V gene. This CDR3 reads CSVGTGIFNEQFF. DNA for the CDR3: TGCAGCGTTGGGACAGGGATCTTCAATGAGCAGTTCTTC.

The CDR3: CSVPRQGKGGELFF. CDR3 in DNA: TGCAGCGTACCGAGACAGGGGAAGGGCGGGGAGCTGTTTTTT. The chain is built from TRBV29-1 and TRBJ2-2; TRBD1 matches at 8 bases. The CDR3 covers 14 residues. J lost 7 bases, V lost 6 bases, and 10 bases had no gene match. Germline lookup yields CDR1 SQVTM and CDR2 ANQGSEA.

The genes are TRBV29-1 and TRBJ2-1; D may be TRBD1 (5 bases). The germline CDR1 and CDR2 sequences are SQVTM and ANQGSEA. The CDR3 is made up of 13 amino acids. Trimming stripped 3 bases from V and 7 bases from J, with 13 bases between. CDR3 region: CSVDVRTRNEQFF. CDR3 DNA: TGCAGCGTTGATGTGCGGACAAGGAATGAGCAGTTCTTC.

This clonotype was found many times. In DNA form, the CDR3 reads TGTGCCAGCGTTAGGGACAGGCCTGACACTGAAGCTTTCTTT. Residues: CASVRDRPDTEAFF. The chain combines TRBV2 with TRBJ1-1; 8 bases agree with TRBD1. The germline gives CDR1 SNHLY, CDR2 FYNNEI. CDR3 length: 14 amino acids. The V gene end was trimmed by 8 bases and the J gene end by 3 bases; junction bases not matched to a gene: 8.

This clonotype came up a few times. The chain uses TRBV7-2 and TRBJ2-7; either TRBD1 or TRBD2 may supply D (6 bases each). V dropped 6 bases and J dropped 3 bases, with 15 bases sitting between them. The CDR3 is 14 amino acids. Germline loops: CDR1 SGHTA, CDR2 FQGNSA. CDR3 region: CASRYGGSSYEQYF. The CDR3 DNA is TGTGCCAGCAGATACGGGGGCTCGAGCTACGAGCAGTACTTC.

In this sample, this clonotype turned up many times. The chain uses TRBV27 and TRBJ2-7; either TRBD1 or TRBD2 may supply D (6 bases each). Looked up from germline, CDR1 is MNHEY and CDR2 is SMNVEV (reference sequence). V shed 7 bases and J shed 0 bases, with 16 bases lying between them. The CDR3 is 15 residues long. CDR3 sequence reads: CASKSAGGSSYEQYF. The CDR3 coding sequence is TGTGCCAGCAAGTCGGCCGGGGGCAGCTCCTACGAGCAGTACTTC.

This clonotype occurred many times. The V gene is TRBV19, the J gene TRBJ1-1; D unclear. Germline V gene sequence: CDR1 LNHDA, CDR2 SQIVND (reference sequence). CDR3 length: 15 amino acids. Trimming removed 6 bases at V and 0 bases at J, with 14 bases between. This CDR3 reads CASRAATPMNTEAFF. The CDR3 DNA is TGTGCCAGTAGGGCTGCTACACCCATGAACACTGAAGCTTTCTTT.

This clonotype was found a few times. The rearrangement joins TRBV5-4 to TRBJ2-5; TRBD2 might be the D (7 bases). V dropped 0 bases and J dropped 3 bases, with 18 bases sitting between them. The germline V gene encodes CDR1 SGHNT and CDR2 YYREEE (reference sequence). The CDR3 runs 17 residues. The CDR3 DNA follows: TGTGCCAGCAGCTTGGAGGGGAGGGGGAAAAAGGAAGAGACCCAGTACTTC. Its translation: CASSLEGRGKKEETQYF.

This clonotype was picked up many times. The chain recombines TRBV20-1 with TRBJ2-3; no definite D call. The germline V and J ends were trimmed by 6 bases and 5 bases, with 9 bases remaining between them. The CDR3 covers 11 residues. From germline, CDR1 is DFQATT and CDR2 SNEGSKA (reference sequence). As DNA, the CDR3 is TGCAGTGCCGGCCCTGGAGATACGCAGTATTTT. Residues: CSAGPGDTQYF.

This clonotype was observed at least ten times. This chain uses TRBV7-2 with TRBJ2-1, with D possibly called TRBD1 or TRBD2 (5 bases each). Trimming shortened V by 5 bases and J by 7 bases, and 12 bases separated the two germline ends. The germline V gene encodes CDR1 SGHTA and CDR2 FQGNSA. This CDR3 region has 13 residues. The CDR3 loop reads CASSLEGFNEQFF. CDR3 in DNA: TGTGCCAGCAGCCTCGAGGGGTTTAATGAGCAGTTCTTC.

This sequence joins TRBV19 and TRBJ2-3, with 7 bases identical to TRBD1. The CDR3 contains 13 residues. The V gene's germline CDR1 is LNHDA and CDR2 SQIVND (reference sequence). Trimming cost V 6 bases and J 2 bases; bases outside gene matches: 2. The CDR3 DNA reads TGTGCCAGTAGGGGACAGTCCACAGATACGCAGTATTTT. Encoded protein: CASRGQSTDTQYF.